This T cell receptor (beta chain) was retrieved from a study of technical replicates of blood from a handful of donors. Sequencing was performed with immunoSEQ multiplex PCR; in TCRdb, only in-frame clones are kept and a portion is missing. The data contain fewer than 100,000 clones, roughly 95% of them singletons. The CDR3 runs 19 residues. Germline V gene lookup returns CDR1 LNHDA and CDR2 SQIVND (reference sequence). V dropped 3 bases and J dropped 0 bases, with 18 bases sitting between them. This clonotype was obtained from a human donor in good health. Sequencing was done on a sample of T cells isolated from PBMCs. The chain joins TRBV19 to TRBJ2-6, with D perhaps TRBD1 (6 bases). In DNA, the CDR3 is TGTGCCAGTAGTATTGGGGAGACAGGCAGTGGCTCTGGGGCCAACGTCCTGACTTTC. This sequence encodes CASSIGETGSGSGANVLTF.